The clone carrying this TCR beta chain was seen a few times. Sequencing was performed with immunoSEQ multiplex PCR; in TCRdb, only in-frame clones are kept and a portion is missing. The sample carries fewer than 150,000 clones, approximately 90% recorded once. These data are taken from a study of T cell responses to AZD1222 COVID-19 vaccine. Background on the study: Some second doses came at about 4 weeks and others at about 12 weeks; these were pooled.

The CDR3 consists of 12 residues. Trimming shortened V by 2 bases and J by 4 bases, and 5 bases separated the two germline ends. Germline V lookup: CDR1 MNHEY, CDR2 SVGAGI. The origin of this receptor is an adult in good health. Sequencing used peripheral blood, obtained on day 0 of AZD1222 vaccination. The chain links TRBV6-5 to TRBJ1-2; unclear D gene. The CDR3 loop reads CASSYRSYGYTF. The CDR3 region has the DNA TGTGCCAGCAGTTACCGTAGCTATGGCTACACCTTC.